A single sample gave rise to the 4 T cell receptor beta chains below, sequenced in a study of Tregs in tolerant kidney transplant recipients. Recipients received nonmyeloablative bone marrow transplants from related graft donors, with transient mixed chimerism. The data were produced by immunoSEQ multiplex PCR, yet TCRdb's version contains in-frame clones alone and is incomplete. The table lists 55,000 to 75,000 clones, approximately 87% of them singletons. Sequencing was performed on CD4+ T cells from blood (PBMCs), taken 6 months after the transplant. The origin of the receptors is a human patient who received a combined kidney and bone marrow transplant. Some T cells may originate from the graft donor.

This sequence joins TRBV7-2 and TRBJ1-2; 10 bases line up with TRBD1. CDR1 is SGHTA and CDR2 is FQGNSA in the germline V gene. The CDR3 has 15 residues. The ends lost 7 bases at V and 7 bases at J; junction bases unmatched: 12. The CDR3 spells CASTTHRDRGLGYTF. CDR3 coding DNA: TGTGCCAGCACCACCCACCGGGACAGGGGTCTTGGCTACACCTTC.

The chain joins TRBV29-1 to TRBJ1-1, with D maybe TRBD1 (6 bases). V was clipped by 4 bases and J by 3 bases, with 9 bases between them. The CDR3 runs 12 residues. Germline V CDR1 and CDR2: SQVTM, ANQGSEA. CDR3 amino acids: CSVGGGDTEAFF. The CDR3 DNA reads TGCAGCGTTGGAGGGGGGGACACTGAAGCTTTCTTT.

The chain employs TRBV7-2 and TRBJ2-3; weak D call: TRBD1 (6 bases). The germline V and J ends were trimmed by 3 bases and 7 bases, with 8 bases remaining between them. The CDR3 loop spans 12 amino acids. Germline V gene data show CDR1 as SGHTA and CDR2 as FQGNSA. The CDR3 DNA sequence: TGTGCCAGCAGCTTTGGGGGCTATACGCAGTATTTT. As protein: CASSFGGYTQYF.

The rearrangement joins TRBV11-2 to TRBJ1-3, with D possibly TRBD1 on 6 matching bases. Germline CDR1 SGHAT, CDR2 FQNNGV. V was pared by 5 bases and J by 11 bases, with 16 bases between. CDR3 length: 13 residues. CDR3 in DNA: TGTGCCAGCAGCCCTTGGACCAAGGGGGCCATATATTTT. This translates into CASSPWTKGAIYF.